This is a list of T cell receptor beta chains from one sample in a study of blood T cell repertoires in COVID-19. Generated by immunoSEQ multiplex PCR, the TCRdb table keeps only in-frame clones and is missing some. The data hold some 320,000 clones, with about 89% observed a single time. Sequencing was done on a sample of peripheral blood. These receptors originate from a woman aged 50 to 65 who had recovered from COVID-19. CDR3s include the opening cysteine and the closing phenylalanine or tryptophan. A D gene is named only where the DNA matches it firmly. Only part of the rows carry a size: once, few, many, or a class if the clone is expanded.

D gene | J gene | clone size | V gene | CDR3 DNA | CDR3 protein
NA | TRBJ1-5 | NA | TRBV12-3/TRBV12-4 | TGTGCCAGCAGTTTTCCCCCAGGTCAGCCCCAGCATTTT | CASSFPPGQPQHF
TRBD2 | TRBJ2-1 | NA | TRBV10-3 | TGTGCCATCAGTGCCCTAGCGGAAAACAATGAGCAGTTCTTC | CAISALAENNEQFF
TRBD1 | TRBJ2-2 | NA | TRBV29-1 | TGCAGCGTTGGCCGAGACAGGGGCATCGGGGAGCTGTTTTTT | CSVGRDRGIGELFF
NA | TRBJ2-1 | once | TRBV5-4 | TGTGCCAGCAGCTTGAGGGCAGGGGAAAATGAGCAGTTCTTC | CASSLRAGENEQFF
TRBD1 | TRBJ2-3 | once | TRBV19 | TGTGCCAGTAGTATCCTAGGACAGGGCACAGATACGCAGTATTTT | CASSILGQGTDTQYF
TRBD1 | TRBJ1-1 | few | TRBV5-4 | TGTGCCAGCAGCCCCCAGGGGACAGGGAACACTGAAGCTTTCTTT | CASSPQGTGNTEAFF
TRBD1 | TRBJ2-3 | NA | TRBV7-9 | TGTGCCAGCAGCATGAGACAGGGGATTTCAGATACGCAGTATTTT | CASSMRQGISDTQYF
TRBD1 | TRBJ1-2 | NA | TRBV5-6 | TGTGCCAGCAGCTCCCCGGGACAGGGGATAATCAATGGCTACACCTTC | CASSSPGQGIINGYTF
NA | TRBJ1-2 | NA | TRBV18 | TGTGCCAGCTCACCTTCGACAGCTAACTATGGCTACACCTTC | CASSPSTANYGYTF
TRBD2 | TRBJ2-1 | NA | TRBV19 | TGTGCCAGTAGTCTCCTAGCGGGAGCAGTCTACAATGAGCAGTTCTTC | CASSLLAGAVYNEQFF
NA | TRBJ2-6 | NA | TRBV15 | TGTGCCACCAGCAGCTTTTCTGGGGCCAACGTCCTGACTTTC | CATSSFSGANVLTF
TRBD2 | TRBJ2-5 | NA | TRBV7-9 | TGTGCCAGCAGCTTCGGGACTAGCGGGAACCAAGAGTACTTC | CASSFGTSGNQEYF
NA | TRBJ1-1 | NA | TRBV29-1 | TGCAGCGTACGCTGGGCGTTGGGCACTGAAGCTTTCTTT | CSVRWALGTEAFF
NA | TRBJ2-5 | NA | TRBV15 | TGTGCCACCAGCAGGACGGGACACTTGTACCAAGAGACCCAGTACTTC | CATSRTGHLYQETQYF
NA | TRBJ1-2 | NA | TRBV6-2/TRBV6-3 | TGTGCCAGCAGTTACTCCCCGGGCCGGGGAGGAGGCTACACCTTC | CASSYSPGRGGGYTF
NA | TRBJ2-5 | once | TRBV2 | TGTGCCAGCAGTGAGTCCCGGGTAGAGACCCAGTACTTC | CASSESRVETQYF
NA | TRBJ2-7 | NA | TRBV3-1/TRBV3-2 | TGTGCCAGCAGCCAAACAGGCGAGCAGTACTTC | CASSQTGEQYF
NA | TRBJ1-6 | NA | TRBV5-4 | TGTGCCAGCGGTTTACAGGGCCGGGATTCACCCCTCCACTTT | CASGLQGRDSPLHF
NA | TRBJ1-1 | NA | TRBV28 | TGTGCCAGCAGTTTAGGGGGCTCGGGCACTGAAGCTTTCTTT | CASSLGGSGTEAFF
TRBD2 | TRBJ2-3 | NA | TRBV5-4 | TGTGCCAGCAGCTTGGCGTTAGCGGGGGGCCTCAGGTTTCAGTATTTT | CASSLALAGGLRFQYF
NA | TRBJ2-2 | NA | TRBV3-1/TRBV3-2 | TGTGCCAGCAGCCCCCGGGTGGATACCGGGGAGCTGTTTTTT | CASSPRVDTGELFF
TRBD1 | TRBJ1-2 | few | TRBV5-4 | TGTGCCAGCAGCTTGAGACAGGGGGCAAATGGCTACACCTTC | CASSLRQGANGYTF
TRBD1 | TRBJ2-7 | NA | TRBV7-9 | TGTGCCAGCAGCTACCCCGCGGGACAGGGATCCTACGAGCAGTACTTC | CASSYPAGQGSYEQYF